The entry below gives a single T cell receptor beta chain sequence along with its context. Sequencing was performed with immunoSEQ multiplex PCR; in TCRdb, only in-frame clones are kept and a portion is missing. This table has tens of thousands of clones, almost 85% appearing once. These data come from a study of OX40 agonist ivuxolimab in advanced cancers. Study overall: Patient treatment consisted of intravenous ivuxolimab administration every 2 weeks at 0.01 to 10 mg/kg. Prior checkpoint blockade (anti-PD-1, anti-PD-L1 or anti-CTLA-4) was permitted; 40% had it.

This CDR3 is built from 17 residues. Germline CDR1 is ENHRY and CDR2 is SYGVKD. With 6 bases clipped from V and 0 bases from J, the junction kept 11 bases outside the gene matches. The clonotype comes from an adult with an advanced solid tumor such as melanoma, head and neck, liver or kidney cancer. The sequencing used CD4+ or CD8+ T cells sorted from blood, collected in a trial of the OX40 agonist ivuxolimab. The rearrangement uses TRBV10-3 and TRBJ1-1; TRBD1 matches 9 bases. The CDR3 DNA reads as TGTGCCATCAGATCCGGGACAGGGCTAGATTTGAACACTGAAGCTTTCTTT. Translation gives CAIRSGTGLDLNTEAFF.